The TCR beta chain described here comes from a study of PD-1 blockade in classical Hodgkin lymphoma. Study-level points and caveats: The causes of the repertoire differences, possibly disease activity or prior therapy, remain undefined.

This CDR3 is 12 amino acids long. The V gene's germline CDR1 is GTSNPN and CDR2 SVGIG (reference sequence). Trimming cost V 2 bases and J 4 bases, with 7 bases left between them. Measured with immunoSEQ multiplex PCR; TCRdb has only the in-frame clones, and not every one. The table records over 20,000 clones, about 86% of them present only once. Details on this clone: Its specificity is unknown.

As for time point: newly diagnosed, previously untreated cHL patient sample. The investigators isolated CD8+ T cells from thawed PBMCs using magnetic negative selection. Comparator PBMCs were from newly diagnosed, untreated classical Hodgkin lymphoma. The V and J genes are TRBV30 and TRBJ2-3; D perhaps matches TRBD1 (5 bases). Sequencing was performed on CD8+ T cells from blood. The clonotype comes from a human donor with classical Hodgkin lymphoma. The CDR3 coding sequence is TGTGCCTGGAGTTGGGGCGCAGATACGCAGTATTTT. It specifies CAWSWGADTQYF.